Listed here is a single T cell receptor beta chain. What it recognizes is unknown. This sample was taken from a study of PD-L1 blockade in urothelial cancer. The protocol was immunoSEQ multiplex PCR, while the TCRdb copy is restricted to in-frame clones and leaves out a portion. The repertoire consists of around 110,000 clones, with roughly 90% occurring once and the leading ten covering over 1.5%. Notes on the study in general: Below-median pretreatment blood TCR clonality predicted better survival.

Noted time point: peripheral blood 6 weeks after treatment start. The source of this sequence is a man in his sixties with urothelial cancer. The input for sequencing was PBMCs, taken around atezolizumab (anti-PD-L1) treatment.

CDR3 loop: CASSLGFTSGGSYEQYF. The CDR3 bases are TGCGCCAGCAGCCTCGGCTTCACTAGCGGGGGGTCCTACGAGCAGTACTTC. The chain joins TRBV5-1 to TRBJ2-7, with 12 bases lining up with TRBD2. V shed 4 bases, J shed 1 base, and the junction held 9 bases outside the gene matches. Germline assignment: CDR1 SGHRS and CDR2 YFSETQ. The CDR3 spans 17 residues.